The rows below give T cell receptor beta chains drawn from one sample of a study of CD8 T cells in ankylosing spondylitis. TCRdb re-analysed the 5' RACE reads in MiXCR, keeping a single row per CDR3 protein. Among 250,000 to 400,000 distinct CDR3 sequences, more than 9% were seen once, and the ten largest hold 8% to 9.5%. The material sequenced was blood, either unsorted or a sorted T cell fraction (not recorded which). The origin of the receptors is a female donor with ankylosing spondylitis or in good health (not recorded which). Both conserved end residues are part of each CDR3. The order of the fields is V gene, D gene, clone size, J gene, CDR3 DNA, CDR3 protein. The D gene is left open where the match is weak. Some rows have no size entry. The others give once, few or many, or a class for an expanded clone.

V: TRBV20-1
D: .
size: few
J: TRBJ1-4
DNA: TGCAGTGCTAGGGCCGTGTGGGGACAAACAGAAAAACTGTTTTTT
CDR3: CSARAVWGQTEKLFF

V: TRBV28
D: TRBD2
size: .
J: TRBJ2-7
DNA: TGTGCCAGCATGGGTCCTAGCGGGAGGAGTTTCTACGAGCAGTACTTC
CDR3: CASMGPSGRSFYEQYF

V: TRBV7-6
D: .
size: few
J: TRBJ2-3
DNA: TGTGCCAGCAGCTTAGGACACCTCACAGATACGCAGTATTTT
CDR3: CASSLGHLTDTQYF

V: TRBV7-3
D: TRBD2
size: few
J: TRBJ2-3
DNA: TGTGCCAGCAGCCCCTCGTCGCTAGCGGGGGGTCCCTACACAGATACGCAGTATTTT
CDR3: CASSPSSLAGGPYTDTQYF

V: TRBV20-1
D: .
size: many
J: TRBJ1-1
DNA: TGCAGTGCTAGAGATCAGGGGCCGAACACTGAAGCTTTCTTT
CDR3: CSARDQGPNTEAFF

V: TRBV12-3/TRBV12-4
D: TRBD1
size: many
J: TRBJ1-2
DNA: TGTGCCAGCGCACCCGGGACAGGGTTTTTTCGAGGCTACACCTTC
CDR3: CASAPGTGFFRGYTF

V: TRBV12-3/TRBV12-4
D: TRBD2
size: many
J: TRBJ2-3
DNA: TGTGCCAGCAGTTTGACTAGCGGGGGGCCCCGGACAGATACGCAGTATTTT
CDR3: CASSLTSGGPRTDTQYF

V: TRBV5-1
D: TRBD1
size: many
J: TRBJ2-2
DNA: TGCGCCAGCAGCTCTATTGGGACAGGGTCTAACGGGGAGCTGTTTTTT
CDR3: CASSSIGTGSNGELFF

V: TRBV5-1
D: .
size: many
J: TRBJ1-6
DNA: TGCGCCAGCAGCTTACAAGGGGATCGCAATAATTCACCCCTCCACTTT
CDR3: CASSLQGDRNNSPLHF

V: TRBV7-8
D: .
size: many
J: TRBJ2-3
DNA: TGTGCCAGCAGGATCCTTAGCACAGATACGCAGTATTTT
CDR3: CASRILSTDTQYF

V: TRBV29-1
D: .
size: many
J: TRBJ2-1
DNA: TGCAGCGTTGAAGATAAACTGAATGAGCAGTTCTTC
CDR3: CSVEDKLNEQFF

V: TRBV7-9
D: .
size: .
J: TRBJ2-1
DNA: TGTGCCAGCAGCGTAAGCCAGATACTTCTCAATGAGCAGTTCTTC
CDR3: CASSVSQILLNEQFF

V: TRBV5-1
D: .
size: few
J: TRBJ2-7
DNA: TGCGCCAGCAGCATCCATACGTCCTACGAGCAGTACTTC
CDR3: CASSIHTSYEQYF

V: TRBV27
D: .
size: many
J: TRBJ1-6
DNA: TGTGCCGGGGGGAGACAGCCGGGCTCACCCCTCCACTTT
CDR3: CAGGRQPGSPLHF

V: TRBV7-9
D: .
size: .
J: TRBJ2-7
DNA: TGTGCCAGCAGCCCGGCCAGGGACGAGCAGTACTTC
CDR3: CASSPARDEQYF

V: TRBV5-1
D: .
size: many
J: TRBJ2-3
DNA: TGCGCCAGCAGCTTGGACCGTGTAGATGGGGCCGGGGGCACAGATACGCAGTATTTT
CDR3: CASSLDRVDGAGGTDTQYF

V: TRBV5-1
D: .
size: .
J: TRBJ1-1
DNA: TGCGCCAGCAGCTTGGAGGGTTTTGGCACTGAAGCTTTCTTT
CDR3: CASSLEGFGTEAFF

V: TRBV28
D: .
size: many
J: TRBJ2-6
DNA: TGTGCCAGCAGTCGTAGGTCCGCAGTGTCTGGGGCCAACGTCCTGACTTTC
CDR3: CASSRRSAVSGANVLTF

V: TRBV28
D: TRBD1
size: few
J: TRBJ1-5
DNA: TGTGCCAGCATCCTGACAGGGGGCCTTGCACAGCCCCAGCATTTT
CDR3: CASILTGGLAQPQHF

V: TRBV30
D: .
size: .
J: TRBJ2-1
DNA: TGTGCCTGGAGTGTTATCAGGGGCGAGCAGTTCTTC
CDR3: CAWSVIRGEQFF

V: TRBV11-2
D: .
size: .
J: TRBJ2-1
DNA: TGTGCCAGCACATGGACTGACAAAATAGGGGAGCAGTTCTTC
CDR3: CASTWTDKIGEQFF

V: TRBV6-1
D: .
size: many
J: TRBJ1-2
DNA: TGTGCCAGCACCTCTCTCCAGGGAAGGTCTAACTATGGCTACACCTTC
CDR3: CASTSLQGRSNYGYTF

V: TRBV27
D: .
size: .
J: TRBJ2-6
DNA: TGTGCCAGCAGACCAGGTACCTCTGGGGCCAACGTCCTGACTTTC
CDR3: CASRPGTSGANVLTF

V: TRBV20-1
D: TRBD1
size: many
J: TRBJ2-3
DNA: TGCAGTGCTAGCCCCAACAGGGGGACAGATACGCAGTATTTT
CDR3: CSASPNRGTDTQYF

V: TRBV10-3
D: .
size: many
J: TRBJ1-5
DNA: TGTGCCATCAGTGAGCCGGGACAAGGAAATCAGCCCCAGCATTTT
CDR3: CAISEPGQGNQPQHF

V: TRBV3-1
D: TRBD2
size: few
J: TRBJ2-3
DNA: TGTGCCAGCAGCCAAGGACTAGCGGGGGACACAGATACGCAGTATTTT
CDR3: CASSQGLAGDTDTQYF

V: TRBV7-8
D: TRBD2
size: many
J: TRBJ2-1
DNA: TGTGCCAGCAGCAATTCTCCCGGGACTATCTCCTACAATGAGCAGTTCTTC
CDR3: CASSNSPGTISYNEQFF

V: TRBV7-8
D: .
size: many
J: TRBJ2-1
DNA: TGTGCCAGCAGCTTACGTCAGGTAGGCTCCTACAATGAGCAGTTCTTC
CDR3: CASSLRQVGSYNEQFF

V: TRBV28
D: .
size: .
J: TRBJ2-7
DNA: TGTGCCAGCAGTGGAGGGTTTAAGTCGTACTTC
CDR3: CASSGGFKSYF

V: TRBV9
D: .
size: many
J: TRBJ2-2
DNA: TGTGCCAGCAGTGGTAGGGTTGGCGGGGAGCTGTTTTTT
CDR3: CASSGRVGGELFF

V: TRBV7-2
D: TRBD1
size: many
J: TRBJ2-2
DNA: TGTGCCAGCAGCTTAAAAACAGGGGGCACCGGGGAGCTGTTTTTT
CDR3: CASSLKTGGTGELFF

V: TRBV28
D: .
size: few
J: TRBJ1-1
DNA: TGTGCCAGCAGTTTTTACGGGCGGCGGAAAGCTTTCTTT
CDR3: CASSFYGRRKAFF

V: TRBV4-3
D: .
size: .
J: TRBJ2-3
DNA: TGCGCCAGCAGCCAAGACAATCTCCGCACAGATACGCAGTATTTT
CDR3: CASSQDNLRTDTQYF

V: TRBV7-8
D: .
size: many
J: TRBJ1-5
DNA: TGTGCCAGCAAACTTGGGAGTAGCAATCAGCCCCAGCATTTT
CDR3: CASKLGSSNQPQHF

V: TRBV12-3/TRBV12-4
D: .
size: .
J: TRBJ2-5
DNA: TGTGCCAGCAGTTTCGGGACCGATAATGGTAAAGAGACCCAGTACTTC
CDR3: CASSFGTDNGKETQYF

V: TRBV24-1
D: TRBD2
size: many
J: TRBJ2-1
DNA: TGTGCCACCGGACTAGCGGGGTCCTACAATGAGCAGTTCTTC
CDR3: CATGLAGSYNEQFF

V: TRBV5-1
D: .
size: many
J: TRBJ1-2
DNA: TGCGCCAGCAGCTCCTCCGGGGGAACAAGCCGGCACTATGGCTACACCTTC
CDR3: CASSSSGGTSRHYGYTF

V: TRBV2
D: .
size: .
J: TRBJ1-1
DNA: TGTGCCAGCAGTGAAGACAGAGGTAGGACTGAAGCTTTCTTT
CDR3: CASSEDRGRTEAFF

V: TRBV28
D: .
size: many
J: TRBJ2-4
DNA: TGTGCCAGCAGACCCCGTCATGCCCCAAAAAACATTCAGTACTTC
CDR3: CASRPRHAPKNIQYF

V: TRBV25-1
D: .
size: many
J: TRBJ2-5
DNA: TGTGCCAGCAGTGATTTTCCGATAGGGACCCAGTACTTC
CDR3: CASSDFPIGTQYF

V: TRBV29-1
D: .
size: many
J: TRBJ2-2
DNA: TGCAGCGTTTCCCCGGGGAACACCGGGGAGCTGTTTTTT
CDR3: CSVSPGNTGELFF

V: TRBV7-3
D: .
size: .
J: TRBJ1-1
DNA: TGTGCCAGCAGCCCTGAATTGACCCATTACACTGAAGCTTTCTTT
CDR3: CASSPELTHYTEAFF

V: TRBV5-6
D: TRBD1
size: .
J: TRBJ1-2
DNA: TGTGCCAGCAGCTTGGACAGGGGCGGAGTGGGCTATGGCTACACCTTC
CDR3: CASSLDRGGVGYGYTF

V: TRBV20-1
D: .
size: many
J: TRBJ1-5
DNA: TGCAGTGCTACCGGGGGAAGATTTCAGCCCCAGCATTTT
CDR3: CSATGGRFQPQHF

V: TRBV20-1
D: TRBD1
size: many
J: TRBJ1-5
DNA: TGCAGTGCTAAGACAGGGGATCAGCCCCAGCATTTT
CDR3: CSAKTGDQPQHF

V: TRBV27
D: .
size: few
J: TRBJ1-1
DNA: TGTGCCAGCAGTTTTGTCGTAGGCACTGAAGCTTTCTTT
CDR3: CASSFVVGTEAFF

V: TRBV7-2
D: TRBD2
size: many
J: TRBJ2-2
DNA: TGTGCCAGCAGCTTAGCTTGGGCGGGAGTCGGGGAGCTGTTTTTT
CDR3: CASSLAWAGVGELFF

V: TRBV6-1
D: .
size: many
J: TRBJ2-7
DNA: TGTGCCAGCAACGGGGCAGGGCCAAAGTCCCACTACGAGCAGTACTTC
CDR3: CASNGAGPKSHYEQYF

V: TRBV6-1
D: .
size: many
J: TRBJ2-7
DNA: TGTGCCAGCAGTGAAAGGACGGTGCAATACGAGCAGTACTTC
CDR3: CASSERTVQYEQYF

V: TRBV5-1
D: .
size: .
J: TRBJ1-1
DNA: TGCGCCAGCAGCGGCAGGGTAGGGGACACTGAAGCTTTCTTT
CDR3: CASSGRVGDTEAFF

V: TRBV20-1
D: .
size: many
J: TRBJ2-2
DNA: TGCAGTGCTAAACGGGCCCAGGCGAGCGGGGAGCTGTTTTTT
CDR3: CSAKRAQASGELFF

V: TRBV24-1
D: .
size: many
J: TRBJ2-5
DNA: TGTGCCACCAGCCTCTCGAGAGCAGTACAAGAGACCCAGTACTTC
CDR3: CATSLSRAVQETQYF

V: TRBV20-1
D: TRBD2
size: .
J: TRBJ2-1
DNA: TGCAGTGCTAAACCGGGACTAGCGTGGTTCTTC
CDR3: CSAKPGLAWFF

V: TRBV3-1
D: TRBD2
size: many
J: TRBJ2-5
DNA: TGTGCCAGCAGCTTGGGACTAGCGGGATTAGAGACCCAGTACTTC
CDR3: CASSLGLAGLETQYF

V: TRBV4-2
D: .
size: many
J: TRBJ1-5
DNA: TGTGCCAGCAGCCTTGTGGGGGGCGCCAGCAATCAGCCCCAGCATTTT
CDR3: CASSLVGGASNQPQHF

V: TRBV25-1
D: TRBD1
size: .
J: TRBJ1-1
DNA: TGTGCCAGCAGCCATGGGGCAGGGGGTGGAGGCAAAGCTTTCTTT
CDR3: CASSHGAGGGGKAFF

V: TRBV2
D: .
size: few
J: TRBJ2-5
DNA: TGTGCCAGCAGTGAACCTGGCCGGGAGACCCAGTACTTC
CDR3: CASSEPGRETQYF

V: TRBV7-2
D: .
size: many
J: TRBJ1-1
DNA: TGTGCCAGCAGCCTAGGGGGGCCAGGATCGAACACTGAAGCTTTCTTT
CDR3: CASSLGGPGSNTEAFF

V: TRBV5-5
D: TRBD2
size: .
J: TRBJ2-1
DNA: TGTGCCAGCAGTCAAAGCGGGGCCTCCGGGGAGCAGTTCTTC
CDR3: CASSQSGASGEQFF

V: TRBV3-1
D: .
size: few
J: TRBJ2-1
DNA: TGTGCCAGCAGCCTGAATGACCCGGGCAATGAGCAGTTCTTC
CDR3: CASSLNDPGNEQFF